A single sample gave rise to the 19 T cell receptor beta chains below, sequenced in a study of cytomegalovirus exposure and HLA in healthy donors. Primers included in the PCR were 60 Vbeta and 13 Jbeta primers. Produced via immunoSEQ multiplex PCR; TCRdb's table is partial and in-frame only. Counted here are tens of thousands of clones, about 75% occurring once; the ten biggest clones make up under 2.5%. Sequenced sample: PBMCs. Receptors originate from a man between 35 and 55 years old in good health and CMV-seronegative.

V usage is TRBV7-2 and J usage is TRBJ2-5, with D unclear. Germline V gene data show CDR1 as SGHTA and CDR2 as FQGNSA. V was shortened by 1 base and J by 1 base, with 13 bases between the two germline ends. The CDR3 sequence is 16 residues long. CDR3 in DNA: TGTGCCAGCAGCTTAGGCCCTAGTCACCCCCAAGAGACCCAGTACTTC. Protein product: CASSLGPSHPQETQYF.

This chain joins TRBV7-2 and TRBJ2-7; 10 positions agree with TRBD2. CDR1 and CDR2 from the germline V gene are SGHTA and FQGNSA. V was pared by 5 bases and J by 0 bases, with 4 bases of the junction left unmatched. This CDR3 comprises 15 residues. The CDR3 DNA follows: TGTGCCAGCAGCCTTAGCGGGGGGATCTCCTACGAGCAGTACTTC. Its translation: CASSLSGGISYEQYF.

This clone was observed a single time. V is TRBV1 and J is TRBJ1-5; the D call of TRBD1 is as the table states it, not checked on the DNA. TRBV1 is a documented pseudogene. The CDR3 is made up of 15 amino acids. As DNA, the CDR3 is TGCACCAGCAGCCAAGAGGGGACAGGGGTTCAGCCCCAGCATTTT. Translated, it gives CTSSQEGTGVQPQHF.

The V call is TRBV19, the J call TRBJ1-2; D is perhaps TRBD1 (5 bases). V shed 5 bases and J shed 8 bases, with 24 bases lying between them. This CDR3 has 16 amino acids. CDR1 is LNHDA, CDR2 SQIVND, per germline (reference sequence). CDR3 DNA sequence: TGTGCCAGTAGTCCCTCCCATTTGTGGGGCCGTTTCGGCTACACCTTC. Translated: CASSPSHLWGRFGYTF. The variable domain in full, completed from reference TRBV19 and TRBJ1-2, reads DGGITQSPKYLFRKEGQNVTLSCEQNLNHDAMYWYRQDPGQGLRLIYYSQIVNDFQKGDIAEGYSVSREKKESFPLTVTSAQKNPTAFYLCASSPSHLWGRFGYTFGSGTRLTVV.

The chain is built from TRBV4-2 and TRBJ1-1, with a possible D match to TRBD1 (5 bases). The length of the CDR3 is 17 residues. V was clipped by 0 bases and J by 1 base, with 15 bases between them. Germline V CDR1 and CDR2: LGHNA, YNFKEQ. The CDR3 reads CASSQDEGALGNTEAFF. For the CDR3, the DNA is TGTGCCAGCAGCCAAGATGAAGGGGCCCTGGGGAACACTGAAGCTTTCTTT.

V usage is TRBV28 and J usage is TRBJ2-7; TRBD2 matches at 8 bases. Trimming removed 6 bases from V and 2 bases from J; junction bases left unmatched: 21. The CDR3 length is 19 residues. CDR1 MDHEN and CDR2 SYDVKM come from the germline V gene. CDR3 region: CASSSSLGGGGPNPYEQYF. DNA for the CDR3: TGTGCCAGCAGCTCCTCACTCGGGGGGGGTGGACCCAACCCCTACGAGCAGTACTTC. Using reference TRBV28 and TRBJ2-7 for the parts outside the CDR3, the full variable domain is DVKVTQSSRYLVKRTGEKVFLECVQDMDHENMFWYRQDPGLGLRLIYFSYDVKMKEKGDIPEGYSVSREKKERFSLILESASTNQTSMYLCASSSSLGGGGPNPYEQYFGPGTRLTVT.

This chain uses TRBV18 with TRBJ1-1; no clear D. CDR1 is KGHSH and CDR2 is LQKENI in the germline V gene. This CDR3 has 13 amino acids. V lost 3 bases, J lost 4 bases, and 9 bases lay in between. The CDR3 DNA is TGTGCCAGCTCACCGGCCAGATCCACTGAAGCTTTCTTT. It codes for CASSPARSTEAFF.

This chain joins TRBV14 and TRBJ1-2; 9 bases are shared with TRBD1. This CDR3 is 14 amino acids long. Germline V gene data show CDR1 as SGHDN and CDR2 as FVKESK. The ends lost 0 bases at V and 7 bases at J; junction bases unmatched: 3. CDR3 coding DNA: TGTGCCAGCAGCCAAGATCTGGACAGGGGTGGCTACACCTTC. It is translated as CASSQDLDRGGYTF.

This clone has more than one count but fewer than ten. This chain uses TRBV7-9 with TRBJ2-7; 7 bases fit TRBD1. CDR1 is SEHNR, CDR2 FQNEAQ, per germline (reference sequence). The CDR3 spans 19 residues. Trimming took 5 bases from V and 1 from J; bases not matched to a gene: 20. The CDR3 sequence: CASSQEGTEVRRYSYEQYF. The DNA of the CDR3 is TGTGCCAGCAGCCAAGAAGGGACAGAGGTACGAAGGTATTCCTACGAGCAGTACTTC. The variable domain in full, completed from reference TRBV7-9 and TRBJ2-7, reads DTGVSQNPRHKITKRGQNVTFRCDPISEHNRLYWYRQTLGQGPEFLTYFQNEAQLEKSRLLSDRFSAERPKGSFSTLEIQRTEQGDSAMYLCASSQEGTEVRRYSYEQYFGPGTRLTVT.

This chain uses TRBV5-6 with TRBJ2-3; no reliable D call. V was pared by 2 bases and J by 6 bases, with 7 bases between. The CDR3 is 12 amino acids. The germline V gene has CDR1 SGHDT and CDR2 YYEEEE. The CDR3 nucleotides read TGTGCCAGCAGCTTCTCTAGGGATACGCAGTATTTT. Protein: CASSFSRDTQYF.

This chain connects TRBV6-6 to TRBJ2-1; 10 bases match TRBD2. The CDR3 runs 14 residues. Germline V gives CDR1 MNHNY, CDR2 SVGAGI (reference sequence). V shed 7 bases and J 8 bases; nucleotides not matched to a gene: 8. The CDR3 loop reads CASIQSGGVYEQFF. The CDR3 DNA follows: TGTGCCAGCATCCAAAGCGGGGGGGTTTATGAGCAGTTCTTC.

V gene TRBV27 combines with J gene TRBJ2-1; 8 bases line up with TRBD2. The junction had 11 bases not matched to a gene; V was cut back by 4 bases and J by 9 bases. CDR1 MNHEY and CDR2 SMNVEV come from the germline V gene (reference sequence). This CDR3 spans 15 amino acids. The CDR3 DNA follows: TGTGCCAGCAGTTACGCCGGGAGGGGTTCGGGTGAGCAGTTCTTC. Protein: CASSYAGRGSGEQFF.

In its sample, this clone was seen a few times. This chain connects TRBV15 to TRBJ2-2, with 8 bases aligning to TRBD2. Germline V lookup: CDR1 LNHNV, CDR2 YYDKDF (reference sequence). The CDR3 sequence is 19 residues long. With V trimmed by 0 bases and J by 2 bases, 11 bases remained unmatched. In DNA, the CDR3 is TGTGCCACCAGCAGAGATTTTTTGGCGGGACTAGTTAACACCGGGGAGCTGTTTTTT. It translates to CATSRDFLAGLVNTGELFF.

This clone turned up a few times. This chain uses TRBV6-1 with TRBJ1-1; D may be TRBD1 (5 bases). The CDR3 totals 12 residues. V lost 6 bases to trimming and J lost 6 bases, with 11 bases between them. Germline V gene data show CDR1 as MNHNS and CDR2 as SASEGT. CDR3 nucleotides: TGTGCCAGCAGAGGGGAGGACGCTGAAGCTTTCTTT. Translating gives CASRGEDAEAFF.

The chain is built from TRBV10-3 and TRBJ2-5; maybe TRBD1 (5 bases). The V gene lost 5 bases and the J gene lost 3 bases, with 13 bases spanning the gap. Germline CDR1 reads ENHRY; CDR2 reads SYGVKD. CDR3 length: 14 amino acids. The CDR3 loop reads CAISPYGAKETQYF. CDR3 DNA: TGTGCCATCAGTCCCTATGGGGCCAAAGAGACCCAGTACTTC.

In this sample, this clone turned up a few times. The gene calls are TRBV7-2 and TRBJ2-7; tentatively, D is TRBD1 (6 bases). Trimming pared 5 bases from V and 5 bases from J, leaving 16 bases between. This CDR3 is built from 14 residues. Germline loops: CDR1 SGHTA, CDR2 FQGNSA. The CDR3 here is CASSPSQGRDEQYF. The CDR3 region has the DNA TGTGCCAGCAGCCCCAGCCAGGGGAGAGACGAGCAGTACTTC.

This clone was counted a few times. V is TRBV5-1 and J is TRBJ2-5; D is possibly TRBD1 (6 bases). The CDR3 is made up of 16 amino acids. Trimming left V 4 bases short and J 2 bases short, with 18 bases between. CDR1 and CDR2 from the germline V gene are SGHRS and YFSETQ. CDR3 sequence (DNA): TGCGCCAGCAGCCCCGGGACACAGCAAGATCAAGAGACCCAGTACTTC. This encodes CASSPGTQQDQETQYF.

The CDR3 reads CSVSRYHGNEQFF. CDR3 DNA: TGCAGCGTTTCGAGATACCACGGCAATGAGCAGTTCTTC. The genes are TRBV29-1 and TRBJ2-1; D is ambiguous. The CDR3 covers 13 residues. V was clipped by 5 bases and J by 6 bases, with 14 bases between them. CDR1 and CDR2 (germline): SQVTM, ANQGSEA.

The chain couples TRBV27 to TRBJ1-6; 7 bases align to TRBD1. Trimming at V came to 3 bases and at J to 6 bases, leaving 5 bases not matched to a gene. Germline CDR1 and CDR2: MNHEY and SMNVEV (reference sequence). This CDR3 is built from 15 residues. The CDR3 DNA sequence: TGTGCCAGCAGTTTTGAAGCAGGGGGTAATTCACCCCTCCACTTT. This encodes CASSFEAGGNSPLHF.